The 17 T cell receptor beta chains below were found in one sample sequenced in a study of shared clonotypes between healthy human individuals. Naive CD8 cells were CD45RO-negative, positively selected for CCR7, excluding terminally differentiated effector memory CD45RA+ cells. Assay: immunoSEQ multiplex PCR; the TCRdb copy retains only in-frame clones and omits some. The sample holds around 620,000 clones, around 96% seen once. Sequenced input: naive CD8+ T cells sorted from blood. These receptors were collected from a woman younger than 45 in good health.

In DNA form, the CDR3 reads TGTGCCAGCAGCGGAACTAGCGGGGCCTCCTACGAGCAGTACTTC. Translated: CASSGTSGASYEQYF. The rearrangement links TRBV11-2 to TRBJ2-7, with TRBD2 matching 10 bases. The V gene's germline CDR1 is SGHAT and CDR2 FQNNGV. The CDR3 runs 15 residues. V lost 5 bases, J lost 0 bases, and 4 bases stayed unmatched.

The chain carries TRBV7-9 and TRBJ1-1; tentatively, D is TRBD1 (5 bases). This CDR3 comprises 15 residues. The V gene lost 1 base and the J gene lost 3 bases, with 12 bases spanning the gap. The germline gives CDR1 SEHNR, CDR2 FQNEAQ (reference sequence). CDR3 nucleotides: TGTGCCAGCAGCTTAGGCCCGGGGCAATACACTGAAGCTTTCTTT. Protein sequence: CASSLGPGQYTEAFF.

This CDR3 is CASSNDYRGPSSYNEQFF. The CDR3 DNA reads as TGTGCCAGCAGCAACGATTACAGGGGCCCAAGCTCCTACAATGAGCAGTTCTTC. V usage is TRBV21-1 and J usage is TRBJ2-1; the table assigns TRBD1, which was not confirmed against the DNA. TRBV21-1 is a recognized pseudogene. The CDR3 totals 18 residues.

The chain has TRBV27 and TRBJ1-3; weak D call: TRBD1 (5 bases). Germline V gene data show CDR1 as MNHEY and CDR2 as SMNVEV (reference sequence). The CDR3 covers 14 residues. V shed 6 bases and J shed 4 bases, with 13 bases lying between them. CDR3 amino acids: CASSRGASGNTIYF. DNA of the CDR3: TGTGCCAGCAGCCGGGGCGCATCCGGAAACACCATATATTTT.

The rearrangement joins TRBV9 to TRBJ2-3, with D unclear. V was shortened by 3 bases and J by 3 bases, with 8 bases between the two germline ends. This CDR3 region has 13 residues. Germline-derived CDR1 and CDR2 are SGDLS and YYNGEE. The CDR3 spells CASSGLRTDTQYF. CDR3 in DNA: TGTGCCAGCAGCGGTTTAAGGACAGATACGCAGTATTTT.

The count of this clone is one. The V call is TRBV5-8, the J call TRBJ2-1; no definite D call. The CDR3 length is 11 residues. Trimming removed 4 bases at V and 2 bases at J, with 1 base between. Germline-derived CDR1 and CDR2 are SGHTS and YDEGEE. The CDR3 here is CASSPYNEQFF. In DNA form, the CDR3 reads TGTGCCAGCAGCCCCTACAATGAGCAGTTCTTC.

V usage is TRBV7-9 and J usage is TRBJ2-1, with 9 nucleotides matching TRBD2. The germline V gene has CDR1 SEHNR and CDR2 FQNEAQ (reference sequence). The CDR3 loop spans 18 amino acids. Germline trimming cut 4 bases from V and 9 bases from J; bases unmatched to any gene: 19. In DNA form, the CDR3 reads TGTGCCAGCAGCTCCTTTGCCTCCTCACTAGCGGGTGGGTCTGAGCAGTTCTTC. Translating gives CASSSFASSLAGGSEQFF.

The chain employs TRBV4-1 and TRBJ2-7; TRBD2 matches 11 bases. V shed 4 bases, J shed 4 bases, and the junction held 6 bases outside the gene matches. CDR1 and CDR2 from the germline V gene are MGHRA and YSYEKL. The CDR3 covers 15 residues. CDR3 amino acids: CASSPATSGTYEQYF. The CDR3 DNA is TGCGCCAGCAGCCCAGCGACTAGCGGGACGTACGAGCAGTACTTC.

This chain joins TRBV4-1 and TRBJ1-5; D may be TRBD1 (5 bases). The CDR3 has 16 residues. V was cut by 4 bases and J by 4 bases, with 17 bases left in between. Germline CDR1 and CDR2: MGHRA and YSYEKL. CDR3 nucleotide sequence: TGCGCCAGCAGCCCGACGGGGCAGGGTAATAATCAGCCCCAGCATTTT. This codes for CASSPTGQGNNQPQHF.

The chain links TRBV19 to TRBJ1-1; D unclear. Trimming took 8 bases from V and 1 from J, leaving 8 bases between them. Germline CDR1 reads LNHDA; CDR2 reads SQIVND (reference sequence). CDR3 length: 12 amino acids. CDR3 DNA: TGTGCCAGTGGATCCACGAACACTGAAGCTTTCTTT. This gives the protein CASGSTNTEAFF. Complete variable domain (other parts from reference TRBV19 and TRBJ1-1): DGGITQSPKYLFRKEGQNVTLSCEQNLNHDAMYWYRQDPGQGLRLIYYSQIVNDFQKGDIAEGYSVSREKKESFPLTVTSAQKNPTAFYLCASGSTNTEAFFGQGTRLTVV.

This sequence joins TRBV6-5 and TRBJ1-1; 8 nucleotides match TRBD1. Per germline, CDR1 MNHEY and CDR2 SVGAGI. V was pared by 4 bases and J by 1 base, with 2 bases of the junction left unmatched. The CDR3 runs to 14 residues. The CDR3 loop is CASSSGGENTEAFF. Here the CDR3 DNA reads TGTGCCAGCAGTTCAGGGGGCGAGAACACTGAAGCTTTCTTT.

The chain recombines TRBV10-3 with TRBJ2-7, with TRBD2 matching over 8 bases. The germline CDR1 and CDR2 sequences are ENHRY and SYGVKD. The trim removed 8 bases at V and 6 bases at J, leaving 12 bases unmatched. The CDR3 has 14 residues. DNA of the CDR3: TGTGCCATCGCTGATGCGGGAGGTGTTCTCGAGCAGTACTTC. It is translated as CAIADAGGVLEQYF.

The CDR3: CASGPIETQYF. The CDR3 DNA reads as TGCGCCAGCGGACCCATAGAGACCCAGTACTTC. The genes are TRBV5-1 and TRBJ2-5; D gene unclear. V lost 7 bases and J lost 4, with 8 bases in between. Germline CDR1 reads SGHRS; CDR2 reads YFSETQ. The CDR3 has 11 residues.

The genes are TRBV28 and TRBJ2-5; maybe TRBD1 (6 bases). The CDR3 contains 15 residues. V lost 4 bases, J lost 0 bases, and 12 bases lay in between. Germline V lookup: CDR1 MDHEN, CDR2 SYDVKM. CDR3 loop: CASSSDRRYQETQYF. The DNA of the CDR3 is TGTGCCAGCAGTTCGGACAGACGGTACCAAGAGACCCAGTACTTC.

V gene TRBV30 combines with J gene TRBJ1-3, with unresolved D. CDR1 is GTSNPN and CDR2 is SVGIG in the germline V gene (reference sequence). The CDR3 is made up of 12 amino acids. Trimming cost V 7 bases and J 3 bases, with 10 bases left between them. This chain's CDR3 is CASSGVGNTIYF. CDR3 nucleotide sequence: TGTGCCTCCTCCGGAGTTGGAAACACCATATATTTT.

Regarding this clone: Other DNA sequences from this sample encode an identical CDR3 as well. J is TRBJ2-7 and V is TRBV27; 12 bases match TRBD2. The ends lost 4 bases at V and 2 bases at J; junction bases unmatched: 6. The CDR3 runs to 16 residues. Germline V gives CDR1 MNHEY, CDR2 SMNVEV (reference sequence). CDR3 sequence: CASSSILAGGPYEQYF. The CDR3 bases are TGTGCCAGCAGTTCGATACTAGCGGGAGGACCCTACGAGCAGTACTTC.

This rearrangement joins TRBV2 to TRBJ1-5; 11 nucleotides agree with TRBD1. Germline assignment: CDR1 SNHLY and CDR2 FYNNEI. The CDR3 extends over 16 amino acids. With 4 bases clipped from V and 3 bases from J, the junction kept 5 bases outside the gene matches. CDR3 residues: CASSGDRGDINQPQHF. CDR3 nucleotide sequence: TGTGCCAGCAGTGGGGACAGGGGGGATATCAATCAGCCCCAGCATTTT.